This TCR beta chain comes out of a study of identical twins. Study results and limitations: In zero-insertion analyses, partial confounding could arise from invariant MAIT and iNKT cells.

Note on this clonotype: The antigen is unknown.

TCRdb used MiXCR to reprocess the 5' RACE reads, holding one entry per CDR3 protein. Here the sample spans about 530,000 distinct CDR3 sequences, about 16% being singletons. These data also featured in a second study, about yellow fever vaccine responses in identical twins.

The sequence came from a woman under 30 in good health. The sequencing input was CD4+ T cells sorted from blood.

The CDR3 coding sequence is TGCGCCAGCAGTCAACCGAGGGTTGGGGGGTCCCCTAGCACAGATACGCAGTATTTT. Protein: CASSQPRVGGSPSTDTQYF. The chain carries TRBV23-1 and TRBJ2-3; tentatively, D is TRBD2 (6 bases). Being an ORF, TRBV23-1 has a function that is uncertain. V was shortened by 2 bases and J by 0 bases, with 21 bases between the two germline ends. The CDR3 runs 19 residues.